Detailed here is one TCR beta chain. J lost 2 bases, V lost 3 bases, and 5 bases had no gene match. The CDR3 length is 15 residues. This specimen comes from a study of blood T cells in healthy people across ages. A sample-barcoded 5' primer and a J-beta primer mix were used in a second PCR of about 7 to 11 cycles. TCRdb re-derived calls from the 5' RACE reads in MiXCR, one entry per CDR3 protein. Of 650,000 to 1,000,000 distinct CDR3 sequences listed, around 34% are singletons. The chain carries TRBV12-3 or TRBV12-4 and TRBJ2-7, with 9 bases that match TRBD2. The clonotype comes from a man younger than 35 in good health. Sequenced input: blood. CDR3 sequence reads: CASSFPAGGAYEQYF. CDR3 in DNA: TGTGCCAGCAGTTTCCCAGCGGGGGGCGCCTACGAGCAGTACTTC.